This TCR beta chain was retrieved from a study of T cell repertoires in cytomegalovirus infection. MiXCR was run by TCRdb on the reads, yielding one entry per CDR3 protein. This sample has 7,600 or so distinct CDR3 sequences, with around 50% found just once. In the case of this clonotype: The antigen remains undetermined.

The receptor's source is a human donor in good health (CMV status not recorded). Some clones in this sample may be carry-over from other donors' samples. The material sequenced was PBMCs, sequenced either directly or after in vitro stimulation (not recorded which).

This chain's CDR3 is CASSPRTGNNEQFF. The CDR3 DNA reads TGTGCCAGCAGTCCGAGGACAGGGAATAATGAGCAGTTCTTC. The V gene is TRBV12-3 or TRBV12-4, the J gene TRBJ2-1; TRBD1 matches 8 bases. Unmatched junction bases numbered 7, after V lost 5 bases and J lost 7 bases. The CDR3 length is 14 residues.